These T cell receptor beta chains were read from a single sample in a study of blood T cell repertoires in COVID-19. TCRdb's copy holds only in-frame clones and misses some; the assay was immunoSEQ multiplex PCR. The sample has about 120,000 clones, about 83% seen once. The sequenced material came from peripheral blood. These receptors all stem from a man aged 80 or over with active or convalescent COVID-19. CDR3s include the opening cysteine and the closing phenylalanine or tryptophan. D genes are given only for firm matches. Clone size appears in some rows only: once, few, many, or a class for an expanded clone.

CASSSGLAGVDEQFF TGTGCCAGCAGCTCAGGACTAGCGGGGGTCGATGAGCAGTTCTTC . TRBJ2-1 TRBV7-3 TRBD2
CASSPPRQGPITDTQYF TGTGCCAGCTCACCACCCCGACAGGGCCCTATCACAGATACGCAGTATTTT . TRBJ2-3 TRBV18 TRBD1
CASSPPGKRGYNEQFF TGCGCCAGCAGCCCGCCGGGGAAGCGGGGCTACAATGAGCAGTTCTTC . TRBJ2-1 TRBV4-1 TRBD2
CAISESTGYVSPLHF TGTGCCATCAGTGAGTCGACAGGGTACGTTTCACCCCTCCACTTT few TRBJ1-6 TRBV10-3 TRBD1
CASSWSAGDIQETQYF TGTGCCAGCAGTTGGTCAGCAGGGGACATACAAGAGACCCAGTACTTC . TRBJ2-5 TRBV28 .
CASAPGGSTGELFF TGTGCCTCGGCGCCGGGGGGTAGCACCGGGGAGCTGTTTTTT once TRBJ2-2 TRBV6-6 TRBD2
CASRRRRDIPTGGYEQYF TGTGCCAGCAGGCGAAGAAGGGACATACCTACCGGTGGCTACGAGCAGTACTTC . TRBJ2-7 TRBV5-6 .
CASRGTANTEAFF TGTGCCAGCAGAGGGACAGCTAACACTGAAGCTTTCTTT . TRBJ1-1 TRBV11-2 TRBD1
CASSVGGALNTEAFF TGTGCCAGCAGCGTCGGTGGGGCACTGAACACTGAAGCTTTCTTT . TRBJ1-1 TRBV9 .
CASSSGFYEQYF TGTGCCAGCAGCTCAGGGTTCTACGAGCAGTACTTC . TRBJ2-7 TRBV2 .
CASSLVQIMNTEAFF TGTGCCAGCAGCTTAGTGCAGATCATGAACACTGAAGCTTTCTTT . TRBJ1-1 TRBV11-2 .
CATSDLLSGRETQYF TGTGCCACCAGTGATTTGCTGTCAGGGAGGGAGACCCAGTACTTC . TRBJ2-5 TRBV24-1 .
CASSPGGADTQYF TGTGCCAGCTCACCTGGGGGGGCAGATACGCAGTATTTT . TRBJ2-3 TRBV18 TRBD2
CASSGRTATDTQYF TGTGCCAGCAGTGGGAGGACGGCCACAGATACGCAGTATTTT . TRBJ2-3 TRBV2 .
CASSLAAFRDSYEQYF TGTGCCAGCAGCTTAGCCGCCTTCCGGGACAGCTACGAGCAGTACTTC few TRBJ2-7 TRBV7-9 TRBD1
CASSLGLRDTQYF TGCGCCAGCAGCTTGGGCCTGCGGGATACGCAGTATTTT . TRBJ2-3 TRBV5-1 .
CASSLGTDLIDYGYTF TGTGCCAGCAGCTTGGGGACAGATCTAATCGACTATGGCTACACCTTC once TRBJ1-2 TRBV5-8 .
CASSMGGNSGYTF TGTGCCAGCAGCATGGGAGGGAACTCGGGCTACACCTTC . TRBJ1-2 TRBV3-1/TRBV3-2 .
CASREHTNQPQHF TGTGCCAGCCGGGAGCATACTAATCAGCCCCAGCATTTT . TRBJ1-5 TRBV6-5 .
CSVATGDEQFF TGCAGCGTCGCCACCGGGGATGAGCAGTTCTTC . TRBJ2-1 TRBV29-1 .
CASSLSGGTEAFF TGTGCCAGCAGTCTATCAGGGGGCACTGAAGCTTTCTTT . TRBJ1-1 TRBV6-5 TRBD1
CATSTPGQSEKLFF TGTGCCACCAGCACACCGGGACAGTCGGAAAAACTGTTTTTT once TRBJ1-4 TRBV15 TRBD1
CASSDHYGVNYGYTF TGTGCCAGCAGTGACCATTACGGGGTGAACTATGGCTACACCTTC . TRBJ1-2 TRBV2 .
CASTPGKDYYGYTF TGTGCCAGTACCCCCGGTAAGGACTACTATGGCTACACCTTC . TRBJ1-2 TRBV19 .
CASSYSSQGSYEQYF TGTGCCAGCAGTTACTCGAGTCAGGGATCCTACGAGCAGTACTTC . TRBJ2-7 TRBV6-5 .
CASSHREEAEAFF TGCGCCAGCAGCCACAGGGAGGAGGCTGAAGCTTTCTTT . TRBJ1-1 TRBV4-1 .
CATSDLTAKQPQHF TGTGCCACCAGTGATCTGACAGCAAAACAGCCCCAGCATTTT . TRBJ1-5 TRBV24-1 .
CASSLGSYPGTDTQYF TGCGCCAGCAGCTTGGGGTCCTACCCGGGCACAGATACGCAGTATTTT . TRBJ2-3 TRBV5-1 .
CASSSLAGRNTQYF TGTGCCAGCAGCTCCCTAGCGGGGAGAAATACGCAGTATTTT . TRBJ2-3 TRBV11-2 TRBD2
CASSPHGTGGEETQYF TGTGCCAGCAGCCCCCACGGGACAGGGGGTGAAGAGACCCAGTACTTC . TRBJ2-5 TRBV7-8 TRBD1
CSVGPEDGYTF TGCAGCGTTGGACCCGAGGATGGCTACACCTTC . TRBJ1-2 TRBV29-1 .
CASSLGTSELTDTQYF TGTGCCAGCAGCTTGGGGACTAGCGAGTTGACAGATACGCAGTATTTT . TRBJ2-3 TRBV7-3 TRBD2